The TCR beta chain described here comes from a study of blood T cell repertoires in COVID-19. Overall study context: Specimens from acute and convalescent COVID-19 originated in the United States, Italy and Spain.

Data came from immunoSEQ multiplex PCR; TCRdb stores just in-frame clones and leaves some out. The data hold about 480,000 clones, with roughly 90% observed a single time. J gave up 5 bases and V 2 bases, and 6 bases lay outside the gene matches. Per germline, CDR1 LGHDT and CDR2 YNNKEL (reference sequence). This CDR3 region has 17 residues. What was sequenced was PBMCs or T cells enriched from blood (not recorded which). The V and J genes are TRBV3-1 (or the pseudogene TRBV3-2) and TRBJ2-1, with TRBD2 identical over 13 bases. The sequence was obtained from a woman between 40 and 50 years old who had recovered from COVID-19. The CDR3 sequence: CASSQTPGLAGNNEQFF. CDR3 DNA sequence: TGTGCCAGCAGCCAAACCCCGGGACTAGCGGGAAACAATGAGCAGTTCTTC.